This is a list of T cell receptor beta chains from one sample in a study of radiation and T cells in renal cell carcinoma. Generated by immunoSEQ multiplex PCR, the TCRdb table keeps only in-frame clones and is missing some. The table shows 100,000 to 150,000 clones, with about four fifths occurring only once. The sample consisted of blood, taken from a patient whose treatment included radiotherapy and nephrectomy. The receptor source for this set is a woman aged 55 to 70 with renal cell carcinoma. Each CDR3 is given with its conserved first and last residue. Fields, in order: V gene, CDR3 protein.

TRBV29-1,CSVEGQDSYEQYF
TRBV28,CASSRDPSYNEQFF
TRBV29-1,CSVERQIYGYTF
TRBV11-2,CASSPGGARNTIYF
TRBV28,CAIRQGAIAEAFF
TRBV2,CASWTGPVGEETQYF
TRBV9,CASSVDSGSPPDTQYF
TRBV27,CASSWGRGTGELFF
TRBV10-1,CASSESRPQGGETQYF
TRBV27,CASSWDRVSYNEQFF
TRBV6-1,CASSEDRGWDTQYF
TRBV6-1,CASMEPGTDTQYF
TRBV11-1,CASSPRGDTEAFF
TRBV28,CASSPRVRERDTEAFF
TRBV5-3,CARSYQPQHF
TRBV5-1,CASSLNPSGGETQYF
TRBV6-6,CASTYYRGLGETQYF
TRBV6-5,CASSPSRGHEAFF
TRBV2,CASNFGGVTSTEAFF
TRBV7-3,CASSHGLAAITDTQYF
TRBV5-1,CASRSHRGLAGGPRDTQYF
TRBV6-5,CASSYRGQGAFF
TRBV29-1,CSVETGELFF
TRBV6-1,CASSDPSEKLFF
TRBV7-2,CASSPTLNTEAFF
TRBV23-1,CASSQSWIAEAFF
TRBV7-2,CASSLARLGEQYF
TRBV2,CASSPRSPDYYGYTF
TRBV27,CASSFRRGGSDTEAFF
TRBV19,CASSSAGYEQYF
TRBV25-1,CASGGTYSYNEQFF